This T cell receptor beta chain was identified in a study of blood T cell repertoires in COVID-19. Overall study context: Whether acute or convalescent, the COVID-19 samples came from the United States, Italy and Spain. Nucleic acid was either cDNA or gDNA, and it came from T cells, B-cell-depleted T cells, or PBMCs.

The cohort comprised adults aged about 18 to 100 years residing in approximately 25 US areas. In the source study's methods: Reference gene primer amplification yielded estimated nucleated cell counts. This table comes from immunoSEQ multiplex PCR, and its TCRdb copy is limited to in-frame clones, with some not included. V and J calls and clone size follow that table, whereas D and trimming were derived from the DNA. The sample holds hundreds of thousands of clones, about 89% seen once. V lost 3 bases, J lost 7 bases, and 10 bases lay in between. This CDR3 has 13 amino acids. The germline V gene encodes CDR1 MNHEY and CDR2 SMNVEV (reference sequence).

Sequencing input: PBMCs or T cells enriched from blood (not recorded which). The chain recombines TRBV27 with TRBJ2-1, with D uncertain. The TCR comes from a woman aged 40 to 49 who had recovered from COVID-19. The DNA for the CDR3 is TGTGCCAGCAGTTTCAACAGCCTAAATGAGCAGTTCTTC. It is translated as CASSFNSLNEQFF.